A selection of T cell receptor beta chains follows, all from one sample in a study of early T cells in non-severe SARS-CoV-2 infection. MiXCR was run by TCRdb on the 5' RACE reads, yielding one entry per CDR3 protein. Of around 60,000 distinct CDR3 sequences listed, over 10% are singletons. Sample: whole blood. These receptor sequences come from an adult who was a healthcare worker with PCR-confirmed SARS-CoV-2 infection or an uninfected control (not recorded which). Both conserved end residues are part of each CDR3. A D gene is named only where the DNA matches it firmly. Size values are once, few and many counts, or a class for expanded clones, and some rows have none.

>.|.|TRBV27|TRBJ1-6|14
CASRFRSGDSPLHF
TGTGCCAGCAGATTTCGGTCAGGCGATTCACCCCTCCACTTT
>TRBD1|.|TRBV5-1|TRBJ2-5|14
CASSTGDSQETQYF
TGCGCCAGCAGCACCGGGGACAGCCAAGAGACCCAGTACTTC
>.|.|TRBV11-2|TRBJ1-3|13
CASSLRRGNTIYF
TGTGCCAGCAGCTTAAGGCGGGGAAACACCATATATTTT
>.|many|TRBV19|TRBJ2-4|15
CASSIFTLGKNIQYF
TGTGCCAGTAGTATCTTTACCTTAGGCAAAAACATTCAGTACTTC
>.|few|TRBV7-3|TRBJ1-2|13
CASSLTREDGYTF
TGTGCCAGCAGCTTAACGAGGGAAGATGGCTACACCTTC
>TRBD1|.|TRBV5-1|TRBJ2-4|15
CASSSGTGTKNIQYF
TGCGCCAGCAGCTCGGGGACAGGGACCAAAAACATTCAGTACTTC
>.|.|TRBV30|TRBJ1-1|11
CAWSVISEAFF
TGTGCCTGGAGTGTTATTTCTGAAGCTTTCTTT
>.|.|TRBV10-3|TRBJ1-2|16
CAITPGVELSNRGYTF
TGTGCCATCACCCCTGGGGTAGAGCTCAGTAATAGAGGCTACACCTTC
>TRBD1|.|TRBV5-1|TRBJ1-4|15
CASSLVEQGTEKLFF
TGCGCCAGCAGCTTGGTGGAACAGGGGACTGAAAAACTGTTTTTT
>.|few|TRBV28|TRBJ2-1|16
CASSLGYGDSYNEQFF
TGTGCCAGCAGTTTAGGGTACGGGGACTCCTACAATGAGCAGTTCTTC
>.|.|TRBV10-2|TRBJ1-1|13
CASSVRGGTEAFF
TGCGCCAGCAGTGTCCGGGGAGGTACTGAAGCTTTCTTT
>.|.|TRBV4-2|TRBJ1-6|13
CASSPWGDSPLHF
TGTGCCAGCAGCCCTTGGGGGGATTCACCCCTCCACTTT
>.|.|TRBV28|TRBJ1-1|13
CASSLLGRVGAFF
TGTGCCAGCAGTTTATTGGGTCGAGTTGGGGCTTTCTTT
>.|many|TRBV20-1|TRBJ2-3|13
CSATLPSTDTQYF
TGCAGTGCAACTTTGCCTAGCACAGATACGCAGTATTTT
>.|many|TRBV6-2/TRBV6-3|TRBJ1-1|12
CASTTRNTEAFF
TGTGCCAGTACAACGAGGAACACTGAAGCTTTCTTT
>TRBD1|many|TRBV27|TRBJ1-1|14
CASRDRGSNTEAFF
TGTGCCAGCCGTGACAGGGGGTCCAACACTGAAGCTTTCTTT
>.|.|TRBV9|TRBJ2-5|14
CASSSGRGQETQYF
TGTGCCAGCAGCTCGGGACGGGGCCAAGAGACCCAGTACTTC